The clone carrying this T cell receptor (beta chain) appeared a single time. Its antigen is currently unknown. TCRdb's table, derived via immunoSEQ multiplex PCR, lists solely in-frame clones and lacks some. Among approximately 120,000 clones listed, more than 80% were seen once. This entry belongs to a study of identifying expanded T cells in peripheral blood. Points from the study as a whole: Technical replicates showed approximately 1.2 changed clones; approximately 2 weeks 15 to 20; four weeks 19. Two-week clone count variance significantly increased as total template count grew.

The CDR3 sequence is 16 residues long. V lost 1 base and J lost 7; bases outside the gene matches: 9. Germline CDR1 reads SGHVS; CDR2 reads FNYEAQ. V gene TRBV7-6 combines with J gene TRBJ2-2; 7 bases fit TRBD1. The receptor comes from a person aged 18-69 years in good health. Sequencing was performed on blood. Here the CDR3 DNA reads TGTGCCAGCAGCTTAGAGGGGACAGTCGCGGTCGGGGAGCTGTTTTTT. Protein sequence: CASSLEGTVAVGELFF.